The sequence of this T cell receptor beta chain was determined in a study of CD8+ T cells in alopecia areata (dated by TCRdb to 2016 to 2019). In terms of the full investigation: In both human patients and the C3H/HeJ mouse model, the study applied high-throughput TCRbeta sequencing to look at T cell clonal expansion in alopecia areata. TCRbeta CDR3 regions were amplified by immunoSEQ multiplex PCR using 35 Vbeta forward and 13 Jbeta reverse primers. RNA was extracted with the PAXgene miRNA kit for fixed scalp, the miRNeasy kit for PBMCs, and the RNeasy kit for mouse skin. On the human side, TCRbeta sequencing was run on scalp tissue and on sorted CD4+ and CD8+ peripheral blood T cells from healthy controls and from alopecia areata patients with either patchy or totalis/universalis disease. Clonality in the scalp was compared among normal scalp (n=4), patchy alopecia areata scalp (n=8), and alopecia totalis/universalis scalp (n=8). What the research found in general, with its limitations: Higher clonality and more expanded CD8+ clones were observed in lesional scalp than in normal scalp, particularly in alopecia totalis/universalis, a finding suggestive of antigenic drive. Shared TCR sequences between patients were less evident than in mice, which may be partly attributable to HLA diversity in the patient population. Scalp TCR repertoire analysis is complicated because resident alphabeta T cells in normal human skin are also sequenced, whereas mouse skin is dominated by gammadelta T cells.

Comment on this clone: The target of this receptor is not known. No base quality values were provided; no much bigger clone lies one nucleotide off.

The library was prepared using the immunoSEQ multiplex PCR assay. RNA was extracted from all samples and reverse transcribed into cDNA, which served as template for TCR sequencing. SuperScript III was used to make first-strand cDNA, primed with a 2:1 mix of oligo-dT and random hexamers. A synthetic immune receptor repertoire was used to measure amplification bias, and any remaining bias was corrected computationally. Per the authors' processing: Raw reads were preprocessed for error removal, and CDR3 was defined according to IMGT conventions as running from the conserved cysteine to phenylalanine. To get clonality, Shannon entropy was normalized by log2 of the number of productive unique TCRs and the result was subtracted from 1. Whether scalp clones were CD4 or CD8 was inferred by matching scalp TCRbeta sequences against CD4 and CD8 repertoires sorted from blood. Not all clones reach the TCRdb copy of this immuneACCESS table, which keeps in-frame sequences only. Checked studies attribute under half of the gap to unresolved V genes and leave the rest unexplained. V, J and clone size were drawn from that table, and D and trimming were deduced from the DNA. In this sample the table shows roughly 150,000 clones, roughly 60% of which occur a single time. Approximately 4.3% of the sample comes from the top ten.

PBMCs were isolated by density centrifugation and stained for CD3, CD4 and CD8, and CD4+ and CD8+ T cells were sorted on a FACSAria. Scalp biopsies and blood samples were provided by unaffected controls. The sequencing input was CD4+ T cells sorted from blood. This receptor was identified in a human donor in good health.

The base sequence is TGTGCCAGCAGCCCACTCACAGGGGCCAACGTCCTGACTTTC. This sequence encodes CASSPLTGANVLTF. The chain is made from TRBV11-2 and TRBJ2-6; the D gene is not confidently resolved. There are 14 amino acids in the CDR3, from cysteine to phenylalanine inclusive. Just the 42-base CDR3 DNA is kept, in frame starting at base 1. CDR1 and CDR2, per the germline V gene, are SGHAT and FQNNGV. V gives up 5 bases and J gives up 4 bases, and the segment between their germline ends measures 9 bases. With the rest looked up from the reference TRBV11-2 and TRBJ2-6 genes rather than sequenced, the full variable domain is EAGVAQSPRYKIIEKRQSVAFWCNPISGHATLYWYQQILGQGPKLLIQFQNNGVVDDSQLPKDRFSAERLKGVDSTLKIQPAKLEDSAVYLCASSPLTGANVLTFGAGSRLTVL.